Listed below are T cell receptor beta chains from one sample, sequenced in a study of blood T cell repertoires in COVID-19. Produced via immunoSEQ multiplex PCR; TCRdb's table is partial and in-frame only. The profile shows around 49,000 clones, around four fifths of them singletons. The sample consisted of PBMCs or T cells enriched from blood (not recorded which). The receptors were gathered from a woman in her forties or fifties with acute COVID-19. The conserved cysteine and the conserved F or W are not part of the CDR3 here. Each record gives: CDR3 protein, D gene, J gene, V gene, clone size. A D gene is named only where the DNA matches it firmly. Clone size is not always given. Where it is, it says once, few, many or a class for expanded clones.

CDR3: ASSLRTDSSYEQY
D: -
J: TRBJ2-7
V: TRBV11-2
size: -

CDR3: ASSFGGPRTEAF
D: -
J: TRBJ1-1
V: TRBV7-2
size: once

CDR3: ASSTVPSSSGNTIY
D: -
J: TRBJ1-3
V: TRBV9
size: once

CDR3: ASSSNRGLVYGYT
D: TRBD1
J: TRBJ1-2
V: TRBV19
size: few

CDR3: ASSGRQGSEQY
D: TRBD1
J: TRBJ2-7
V: TRBV10-1
size: -

CDR3: ASSSRAEGTEAF
D: -
J: TRBJ1-1
V: TRBV5-1
size: -

CDR3: ASSLRGGNYGYT
D: TRBD1
J: TRBJ1-2
V: TRBV27
size: -

CDR3: AWRGPNSPLH
D: -
J: TRBJ1-6
V: TRBV30
size: -

CDR3: AIKTGARDGYT
D: TRBD1
J: TRBJ1-2
V: TRBV10-3
size: few

CDR3: ASSHPGTGGEKLF
D: TRBD1
J: TRBJ1-4
V: TRBV3-1/TRBV3-2
size: -

CDR3: ASRTSRISYEQY
D: -
J: TRBJ2-7
V: TRBV27
size: -

CDR3: ASQDSGEQPQH
D: -
J: TRBJ1-5
V: TRBV28
size: few

CDR3: ASSADRWNTEAF
D: TRBD1
J: TRBJ1-1
V: TRBV2
size: -

CDR3: ASSQDRLGGGTQFYNEQF
D: -
J: TRBJ2-1
V: TRBV14
size: -

CDR3: ASSQGQTATNEKLF
D: -
J: TRBJ1-4
V: TRBV3-1/TRBV3-2
size: -

CDR3: ASSVSDRATGELF
D: TRBD1
J: TRBJ2-2
V: TRBV9
size: few

CDR3: ASSQDGIQGTQY
D: -
J: TRBJ2-5
V: TRBV3-1/TRBV3-2
size: few

CDR3: ASSDPGMNTEAF
D: -
J: TRBJ1-1
V: TRBV6-1
size: few

CDR3: ASSVYFQETQY
D: -
J: TRBJ2-5
V: TRBV2
size: -

CDR3: ASTPTGVSYNEQF
D: TRBD1
J: TRBJ2-1
V: TRBV3-1/TRBV3-2
size: -

CDR3: ASSLRQGETEAF
D: TRBD1
J: TRBJ1-1
V: TRBV7-2
size: once

CDR3: ASSQAPGRTEAF
D: -
J: TRBJ1-1
V: TRBV3-1/TRBV3-2
size: -

CDR3: ASSLSLNQPQH
D: -
J: TRBJ1-5
V: TRBV28
size: -

CDR3: ASSVGPIPGETQY
D: -
J: TRBJ2-5
V: TRBV9
size: few

CDR3: AISPGTGAQGSPLH
D: TRBD1
J: TRBJ1-6
V: TRBV10-3
size: -

CDR3: ASSYHGQGYEQY
D: TRBD1
J: TRBJ2-7
V: TRBV6-5
size: -

CDR3: ASSVGQGKSETQY
D: TRBD1
J: TRBJ2-5
V: TRBV9
size: -

CDR3: ASSLSGRFQH
D: -
J: TRBJ1-5
V: TRBV7-8
size: once

CDR3: AWSGTGSNQPQH
D: -
J: TRBJ1-5
V: TRBV30
size: -

CDR3: ASRSGASPLH
D: -
J: TRBJ1-6
V: TRBV12-3/TRBV12-4
size: -

CDR3: ASSLVVPRFSGNTIY
D: -
J: TRBJ1-3
V: TRBV7-9
size: -

CDR3: ASKATILGNEQF
D: -
J: TRBJ2-1
V: TRBV10-1
size: few

CDR3: ASRTVSTDTQY
D: -
J: TRBJ2-3
V: TRBV5-6
size: -

CDR3: ASSLAGGQFQPQH
D: -
J: TRBJ1-5
V: TRBV28
size: once

CDR3: ASGPSVGDTQY
D: -
J: TRBJ2-3
V: TRBV12-5
size: -

CDR3: ASSLAGLDFSGANVLT
D: -
J: TRBJ2-6
V: TRBV7-8
size: -

CDR3: ASSVGIGTFHYGYT
D: -
J: TRBJ1-2
V: TRBV9
size: -

CDR3: ASSSLAGGAGETQY
D: TRBD2
J: TRBJ2-5
V: TRBV13
size: few

CDR3: ASSAQQDTYEQY
D: -
J: TRBJ2-7
V: TRBV19
size: few

CDR3: ASSLEGTNEKLF
D: -
J: TRBJ1-4
V: TRBV6-5
size: -

CDR3: ASSWTGNDEQY
D: -
J: TRBJ2-7
V: TRBV4-1
size: few

CDR3: ASSLSRGSYEQY
D: -
J: TRBJ2-7
V: TRBV11-2
size: -

CDR3: ASRLRGENTEAF
D: TRBD1
J: TRBJ1-1
V: TRBV28
size: -

CDR3: ASSLTGRGNTEAF
D: -
J: TRBJ1-1
V: TRBV7-3
size: -

CDR3: ASSLAREAYYGYT
D: -
J: TRBJ1-2
V: TRBV5-6
size: few

CDR3: ASSLGGGQETQY
D: TRBD2
J: TRBJ2-5
V: TRBV11-3
size: -

CDR3: ASSQGGPETLSYEQY
D: -
J: TRBJ2-7
V: TRBV3-1/TRBV3-2
size: -

CDR3: ACKGDSSYNEQF
D: TRBD1
J: TRBJ2-1
V: TRBV30
size: -

CDR3: ASSYPGGLPLSAYEQY
D: TRBD1
J: TRBJ2-7
V: TRBV28
size: -

CDR3: ASSASGGANNEQF
D: TRBD2
J: TRBJ2-1
V: TRBV7-8
size: -

CDR3: ASSVASGTGVGYT
D: TRBD1
J: TRBJ1-2
V: TRBV9
size: -

CDR3: ASSRGQTDTQY
D: TRBD1
J: TRBJ2-3
V: TRBV7-9
size: -

CDR3: ASTWTGKASPLH
D: TRBD1
J: TRBJ1-6
V: TRBV28
size: -